This T cell receptor beta chain derives from a study of T cells after yellow fever vaccination. This CDR3 has 18 residues. Germline V gives CDR1 DFQATT, CDR2 SNEGSKA (reference sequence). With V trimmed by 3 bases and J by 2 bases, 18 bases remained unmatched. The study made its TCR cDNA through 5'RACE template switching. That step introduced a universal primer site along with UMIs. TCRdb re-called the 5' RACE reads with MiXCR, one entry per CDR3 protein. The repertoire holds 350,000 to 550,000 distinct CDR3 sequences, with under 20% as singletons. V gene TRBV20-1 combines with J gene TRBJ1-2, with 7 bases matching TRBD1. The sample here was PBMCs, taken before the yellow fever booster vaccination. This receptor was identified in a man between 18 and 35 years old who received the YFV17D yellow fever vaccine. The CDR3 loop is CSASGGSDRPFLNYGYTF. The CDR3, as DNA: TGCAGTGCTAGTGGGGGTTCGGACAGGCCGTTCTTAAACTATGGCTACACCTTC.